This is a list of T cell receptor beta chains from one sample in a study of shared clonotypes between healthy human individuals. This table comes from immunoSEQ multiplex PCR, and its TCRdb copy is limited to in-frame clones, with some not included. The sample comprises millions of clones, roughly 95% of which are singletons, and under 0.15% rests with the top ten. What was sequenced was naive CD4+ T cells sorted from blood. The receptors derive from a man aged 18 to 30 in good health. Both conserved end residues are part of each CDR3. A D gene is named only where the DNA matches it firmly. Clone sizes are given selectively: once, few, many, or a class where the clone is expanded.

TRBJ1-2 | TRBV30 | - | 13 | TRBD1 | TGTGCCTGGAGTCCGACAGGGGGCTATGGCTACACCTTC | CAWSPTGGYGYTF
TRBJ2-5 | TRBV5-6 | few | 11 | - | TGTGCCAGCAGCTTAGCAGAGACCCAGTACTTC | CASSLAETQYF
TRBJ1-2 | TRBV5-1 | - | 13 | - | TGCGCCAGCAGCTTGGAAGCAGGGAGTGGCTACACCTTC | CASSLEAGSGYTF
TRBJ2-3 | TRBV30 | - | 13 | TRBD1 | TGTGCCTGGACGAGACAGGGTAGCGATACGCAGTATTTT | CAWTRQGSDTQYF
TRBJ2-2 | TRBV9 | - | 16 | - | TGTGCCAGCAGCGTAGGTGTGCTCATGAACACCGGGGAGCTGTTTTTT | CASSVGVLMNTGELFF
TRBJ1-5 | TRBV28 | - | 15 | - | TGTGCCAGCAGCCCCAACAGGGCGGGTGGTCAGCCCCAGCATTTT | CASSPNRAGGQPQHF
TRBJ1-3 | TRBV18 | - | 15 | - | TGTGCCAGCTCGCAACAGGGAAACTCTGGAAACACCATATATTTT | CASSQQGNSGNTIYF
TRBJ2-2 | TRBV5-6 | once | 16 | TRBD1 | TGTGCCAGCAGCTACCGGGACAGGGCAAACACCGGGGAGCTGTTTTTT | CASSYRDRANTGELFF
TRBJ2-5 | TRBV7-2 | - | 15 | TRBD2 | TGTGCCAGCAGCTTAAGCGGGAGGATAGAAGAGACCCAGTACTTC | CASSLSGRIEETQYF
TRBJ2-7 | TRBV6-1 | - | 15 | TRBD1 | TGTGCCAGCAGAGTGAGGGGACAGGGGGCGCCCGAGCAGTACTTC | CASRVRGQGAPEQYF
TRBJ1-1 | TRBV19 | - | 14 | - | TGTGCCAGTAGGGGGAACAGGGAGAACACTGAAGCTTTCTTT | CASRGNRENTEAFF
TRBJ2-3 | TRBV7-2 | - | 16 | TRBD2 | TGTGCCAGCAGCGTAGCGACTAGCGGGATTGGTGGTACGCAGTATTTT | CASSVATSGIGGTQYF
TRBJ2-7 | TRBV5-1 | once | 14 | TRBD2 | TGCGCCAGCAGCCTGGACGCTAGCGGGAGGGAGCAGTACTTC | CASSLDASGREQYF
TRBJ2-5 | TRBV4-1 | - | 15 | - | TGCGCCAGCAGCCAAGGTCAGGGAATTCAAGGGACCCAGTACTTC | CASSQGQGIQGTQYF
TRBJ2-2 | TRBV6-5 | - | 16 | - | TGTGCCAGCAGTTACTTGACGTCGGTGGAAACCGGGGAGCTGTTTTTT | CASSYLTSVETGELFF
TRBJ2-1 | TRBV25-1 | few | 13 | TRBD1 | TGTGCCAACTCCGGGACAGGGTCTAATGAGCAGTTCTTC | CANSGTGSNEQFF
TRBJ2-3 | TRBV10-3 | - | 15 | TRBD2 | TGTGCCATCAAAGGGAGCGGGGCCGCTGCTGATACGCAGTATTTT | CAIKGSGAAADTQYF
TRBJ1-2 | TRBV27 | - | 15 | - | TGTGCCAGCAGTACGGACAAGGGGCAGGCGGGAGGCTACACCTTC | CASSTDKGQAGGYTF
TRBJ2-2 | TRBV10-3 | once | 15 | - | TGTGCCATCAGTGAGGTCTCACAGGGCACCGGGGAGCTGTTTTTT | CAISEVSQGTGELFF
TRBJ2-7 | TRBV7-9 | once | 14 | TRBD1 | TGTGCCAGCAGCCTAACTGACAGGGCCTACGAGCAGTACTTC | CASSLTDRAYEQYF
TRBJ1-2 | TRBV30 | - | 13 | - | TGTGCCTGGGCCCGGACAGCTAACTATGGCTACACCTTC | CAWARTANYGYTF
TRBJ2-5 | TRBV5-1 | - | 18 | TRBD2 | TGCGCCAGCAGCTGGGAGGGACTAGCGAGTAATAACCAAGAGACCCAGTACTTC | CASSWEGLASNNQETQYF
TRBJ2-1 | TRBV5-6 | - | 16 | TRBD1 | TGTGCCAGCAGCTTGATAGGGCAGGGGGCCTACAATGAGCAGTTCTTC | CASSLIGQGAYNEQFF
TRBJ1-6 | TRBV9 | - | 15 | - | TGTGCCAGCAGCGTAGGAGAAAGGGCCGGGTCACCCCTCCACTTT | CASSVGERAGSPLHF
TRBJ2-5 | TRBV18 | - | 12 | - | TGTGCCAGCTCCCCCCCGCAAGAGACCCAGTACTTC | CASSPPQETQYF
TRBJ2-7 | TRBV6-6 | once | 16 | TRBD1 | TGTGCCAGCAGTTACCCAGGACAGGGGGTGACCTACGAGCAGTACTTC | CASSYPGQGVTYEQYF
TRBJ2-3 | TRBV2 | - | 12 | - | TGTGCCAGCAGTGAGGCGGCAGATACGCAGTATTTT | CASSEAADTQYF
TRBJ1-1 | TRBV30 | - | 19 | - | TGTGCCTGGAGTGCAATCGTACCCCCGGGGACATCCTTGAACACTGAAGCTTTCTTT | CAWSAIVPPGTSLNTEAFF
TRBJ1-5 | TRBV28 | - | 16 | - | TGTGCCAGCTTCACGGGCAGGGGAGTTAGCAATCAGCCCCAGCATTTT | CASFTGRGVSNQPQHF
TRBJ2-7 | TRBV18 | - | 15 | TRBD2 | TGTGCCAGCTCACCACCTGCTAGCGGCTCCTACGAGCAGTACTTC | CASSPPASGSYEQYF
TRBJ1-6 | TRBV7-2 | once | 15 | - | TGTGCCAGCAGACCCGACACGGGGAATAATTCACCCCTCCACTTT | CASRPDTGNNSPLHF
TRBJ2-3 | TRBV10-1 | - | 13 | - | TGCGCCAGCAGTGAGAGGGGGACAGATACGCAGTATTTT | CASSERGTDTQYF
TRBJ1-5 | TRBV6-1 | - | 15 | - | TGTGCCAGCAGCATCGGACCCAGAGTCGATCAGCCCCAGCATTTT | CASSIGPRVDQPQHF
TRBJ2-1 | TRBV7-2 | - | 12 | TRBD1 | TGTGCCAGCAGCTTACCCGGGACAGGAGAGTTCTTC | CASSLPGTGEFF
TRBJ2-2 | TRBV11-1 | - | 19 | TRBD1 | TGTGCCAGCAGCTTAGACCCCTCCCGGACAGGGGGCCAATACGGGGAGCTGTTTTTT | CASSLDPSRTGGQYGELFF
TRBJ1-2 | TRBV7-9 | - | 13 | - | TGTGCCAGCAGCTTCAGGGATAGCTATGGCTACACCTTC | CASSFRDSYGYTF
TRBJ2-3 | TRBV11-2 | - | 16 | - | TGTGCCAGCAGCTTAGGCTACGGGGTGGGCACAGATACGCAGTATTTT | CASSLGYGVGTDTQYF
TRBJ1-2 | TRBV28 | - | 13 | - | TGTGCCAGCAGCCTCCAGGGAGGGTATGGCTACACCTTC | CASSLQGGYGYTF
TRBJ2-3 | TRBV18 | - | 14 | - | TGTGCCAGCTCACCGCCGGCTAGTCCAGATACGCAGTATTTT | CASSPPASPDTQYF
TRBJ1-5 | TRBV6-1 | - | 14 | - | TGTGCCAGCAGCATCACAGATAGCAATCAGCCCCAGCATTTT | CASSITDSNQPQHF